Included here is one T cell receptor (beta chain) sequence, with context. PCR was performed a second time for roughly 7 to 12 cycles using a sample-barcoded 5' primer and a J-beta primer mix. Via MiXCR, TCRdb re-called the 5' RACE reads, giving one row per CDR3 protein. This table holds around 1,500,000 distinct CDR3 sequences, roughly 40% found once. This record belongs to a study of blood T cells in healthy people across ages. Losses at the gene ends were 4 bases for V and 4 bases for J; bases not matched to a gene: 3. The CDR3 has 14 amino acids. In germline, CDR1 is SGHRS, CDR2 YFSETQ. This chain links TRBV5-1 with TRBJ1-1; 11 bases are shared with TRBD1. The sample consisted of blood. The sequence was obtained from a woman aged 18 to 35 in good health. The CDR3 protein is CASSGQGATTEAFF. The CDR3 bases are TGCGCCAGCAGCGGACAGGGGGCCACCACTGAAGCTTTCTTT.